Sequencing of this T cell receptor beta chain was carried out in a study of blood T cell repertoires in COVID-19. Study as a whole: Samples of COVID-19 (acute and convalescent) were obtained from the United States, Italy and Spain. Sources were T cells, B-cell-depleted T cells, or PBMCs; the material itself was cDNA or gDNA.

CDR3 size: 16 residues. CDR1 is LGHNA, CDR2 YSLEER, per germline. Original analysis: Quantification of nucleated cells was approximated via reference gene primer amplification. Sequenced by immunoSEQ multiplex PCR; TCRdb stores in-frame clones only, minus some. V, J and clone size were drawn from that table, and D and trimming were deduced from the DNA. This repertoire shows 90,000 to 130,000 clones, less than 75% found once; its top ten account for about 2%. A note on this clone: Relative to the germline gene, one junction end is altered; a read error may explain this.

The chain joins TRBV4-3 to TRBJ2-3; 7 nucleotides match TRBD1. This sequence was found in a woman in her thirties or forties with acute or convalescent COVID-19. Sequenced sample: peripheral blood. CDR3 in DNA: TGCGCCAGCAGCCAAGGTCTCCGGATGGGGACAGCTACGCAGTATTTT. Translating it yields CASSQGLRMGTATQYF.